The 29 T cell receptor beta chains below all came from one sample that was sequenced in a study of human T cells and chemical hapten exposure. Using its own MiXCR run on the RACE reads, TCRdb lists one record per CDR3 protein. The table lists approximately 320,000 distinct CDR3 sequences, around 5.5% of them singletons. Stated time point: pre-sensitization, week 0. Regarding treatment: therapeutic diphenylcyclopropenone sensitization with weekly scalp DPC. This specimen consisted of whole blood, obtained in connection with sensitization to the hapten diphenylcyclopropenone (DPC). These TCRs come from a woman under 30 with alopecia areata. Some clones in this sample may be carry-over from other donors' samples.

This clonotype has only a few counts. This chain connects TRBV9 to TRBJ2-7, with D perhaps matching TRBD1 (6 bases). This CDR3 contains 14 residues. Trimming took off 3 bases at V and 2 bases at J, with 12 bases between the two ends. Germline V CDR1 and CDR2: SGDLS, YYNGEE. As DNA, the CDR3 is TGTGCCAGCAGCGACGGGGACACCACCTACGAGCAGTACTTC. It specifies CASSDGDTTYEQYF.

This clonotype was seen ten or more times. The chain uses TRBV9 and TRBJ2-7, with 7 nucleotides matching TRBD1. The CDR3 runs 15 residues. Germline V gene sequence: CDR1 SGDLS, CDR2 YYNGEE. With V trimmed by 4 bases and J by 2 bases, 9 bases remained unmatched. CDR3 sequence: CASSPHGTATYEQYF. CDR3 bases: TGTGCCAGCAGCCCTCACGGGACAGCCACCTACGAGCAGTACTTC.

The chain links TRBV13 to TRBJ2-1; D gene ambiguous. This CDR3 has 12 residues. Germline V gene data show CDR1 as PRHDT and CDR2 as FYEKMQ (reference sequence). Trimming took off 6 bases at V and 8 bases at J, with 11 bases between the two ends. CDR3 loop: CASSSSRDEQFF. The CDR3 bases are TGTGCCAGCAGTTCTAGTAGAGATGAGCAGTTCTTC.

This clonotype was seen only a few times. This chain's CDR3 is CASSNPRGEGDTQYF. The CDR3 region has the DNA TGTGCCAGCAGTAACCCCCGCGGGGAAGGAGATACGCAGTATTTT. V and J are TRBV6-7 and TRBJ2-3; possibly TRBD2 for D (6 bases). TRBV6-7 is an open reading frame whose function is uncertain. V dropped 5 bases and J dropped 5 bases, with 17 bases sitting between them. The CDR3 runs 15 residues.

The V gene is TRBV3-1, the J gene TRBJ1-4, with 8 bases that match TRBD1. This CDR3 comprises 15 residues. Germline-derived CDR1 and CDR2 are LGHDT and YNNKEL (reference sequence). Germline trimming cut 1 base from V and 5 bases from J; bases unmatched to any gene: 3. In nucleotides, the CDR3 is TGTGCCAGCAGCCAAGTAAGGGACAGGAATGAAAAACTGTTTTTT. Encoded protein: CASSQVRDRNEKLFF.

This rearrangement joins TRBV6-2 or TRBV6-3 to TRBJ2-7; tentative D call: TRBD1 (5 bases). This CDR3 has 14 amino acids. Trimming removed 6 bases at V and 7 bases at J, with 19 bases between. Germline CDR1 reads MNHEY; CDR2 reads SVGEGT. CDR3 protein: CASSHPDTLKEQYF. The CDR3 DNA sequence: TGTGCCAGCAGCCACCCGGACACTCTTAAGGAGCAGTACTTC.

This clonotype was observed many times. The V call is TRBV4-3, the J call TRBJ1-2; D gene ambiguous. This CDR3 contains 15 residues. The germline V gene encodes CDR1 LGHNA and CDR2 YSLEER. V lost 0 bases and J 0 bases, leaving 8 bases between the germline ends. CDR3 nucleotide sequence: TGCGCCAGCAGCCAAGATCTTCTGGCTAACTATGGCTACACCTTC. As protein: CASSQDLLANYGYTF.

This clonotype was found a few times. The gene calls are TRBV7-2 and TRBJ2-3, with D uncertain. Per the germline V gene, CDR1 is SGHTA and CDR2 is FQGNSA. The length of the CDR3 is 13 residues. Trimming shortened V by 1 base and J by 6 bases, and 8 bases separated the two germline ends. In DNA form, the CDR3 reads TGTGCCAGCAGCTTAGAACTATTGGATACGCAGTATTTT. Amino acid sequence: CASSLELLDTQYF.

This clonotype was observed at least ten times. This chain joins TRBV29-1 and TRBJ1-6; no firm D call. CDR3 length: 13 residues. V was clipped by 4 bases and J by 4 bases, with 8 bases between them. In germline, CDR1 is SQVTM, CDR2 ANQGSEA. The CDR3 sequence is CSVASHYNSPLHF. The CDR3, as DNA: TGCAGCGTTGCATCGCATTATAATTCACCCCTCCACTTT.

This chain connects TRBV29-1 to TRBJ2-7; either TRBD1 or TRBD2 may fit D (5 bases each). Germline CDR1 reads SQVTM; CDR2 reads ANQGSEA. V was pared by 0 bases and J by 3 bases, with 15 bases between. The CDR3 spans 15 residues. The CDR3 protein is CSVEDRFGGVYEQYF. Written as DNA, the CDR3 is TGCAGCGTTGAAGATCGGTTTGGGGGAGTCTACGAGCAGTACTTC.

This clonotype came up many times. The rearrangement links TRBV3-1 to TRBJ2-3; unclear D gene. From germline, CDR1 is LGHDT and CDR2 YNNKEL (reference sequence). Trimming pared 0 bases from V and 2 bases from J, leaving 6 bases between. CDR3 length equals 14 residues. Here the CDR3 reads CASSQEVVTDTQYF. The CDR3 DNA follows: TGTGCCAGCAGCCAAGAGGTGGTCACAGATACGCAGTATTTT.

This clonotype was detected a few times. This chain uses TRBV7-9 with TRBJ1-1; a weak D match, TRBD1 (5 bases). This CDR3 region has 14 residues. The germline V and J ends were trimmed by 5 bases and 5 bases, with 15 bases remaining between them. Germline V gene sequence: CDR1 SEHNR, CDR2 FQNEAQ (reference sequence). The CDR3 nucleotides are TGTGCCAGCAGCCTAGGGACTGCGGGGACTGAAGCTTTCTTT. Translated, it gives CASSLGTAGTEAFF.

The CDR3 bases are TGTGCCAGCAGTTCCTTACTAGCGGGGTACCAAGAGACCCAGTACTTC. Residues: CASSSLLAGYQETQYF. The V and J genes are TRBV27 and TRBJ2-5; the match to TRBD2 covers 10 bases. V lost 4 bases and J lost 0; bases outside the gene matches: 5. The CDR3 loop spans 16 amino acids. Germline CDR1 MNHEY, CDR2 SMNVEV (reference sequence).

In its sample, this clonotype was seen many times. The chain is built from TRBV19 and TRBJ1-2; TRBD1 might be the D (5 bases). This CDR3 comprises 13 residues. Germline assignment: CDR1 LNHDA and CDR2 SQIVND (reference sequence). V lost 3 bases to trimming and J lost 4 bases, with 9 bases between them. This CDR3 is CASSMTDSYGYTF. The CDR3 DNA reads as TGTGCCAGTAGTATGACCGACAGCTATGGCTACACCTTC.

This clonotype was seen more than once but under ten times. The rearrangement joins TRBV20-1 to TRBJ1-2; tentative D call: TRBD1 (5 bases). Germline CDR1 is DFQATT and CDR2 is SNEGSKA (reference sequence). The CDR3 spans 13 residues. With 6 bases removed from V and 3 bases from J, the gap between germline ends came to 14 bases. The CDR3 DNA is TGCAGTGCCCCAGGGACCACCTACTATGGCTACACCTTC. It codes for CSAPGTTYYGYTF.

The V and J genes are TRBV12-3 or TRBV12-4 and TRBJ1-2, with 7 bases lining up with TRBD1. After removal of 6 bases from V and 2 bases from J, the junction contained 6 bases not matched to a gene. The CDR3 has 14 residues. As DNA, the CDR3 is TGTGCCAGCAGCCCCGGACAGGCCAACTATGGCTACACCTTC. Protein sequence: CASSPGQANYGYTF.

The chain has TRBV6-4 and TRBJ1-1; D gene uncertain. V lost 5 bases and J 3 bases, leaving 10 bases between the germline ends. The CDR3 has 13 amino acids. From germline, CDR1 is MRHNA and CDR2 SNTAGT. For the CDR3, the DNA is TGTGCCAGCAGTTTCAACGGCGACACTGAAGCTTTCTTT. Residues: CASSFNGDTEAFF.

This clonotype was counted at least ten times. J is TRBJ2-6 and V is TRBV4-1; D ambiguous. The CDR3 loop spans 16 amino acids. Germline V gene lookup returns CDR1 MGHRA and CDR2 YSYEKL. V dropped 0 bases and J dropped 1 base, with 7 bases sitting between them. The CDR3 protein is CASSQDDGSGANVLTF. The DNA of the CDR3 is TGCGCCAGCAGCCAAGATGACGGTTCTGGGGCCAACGTCCTGACTTTC.

This clonotype occurred a few times. The CDR3 here is CASSRTRDSEAFF. DNA for the CDR3: TGTGCCAGCAGTCGGACGCGGGACAGTGAAGCTTTCTTT. The chain carries TRBV6-1 and TRBJ1-1, with 7 bases fitting TRBD1. CDR3 size: 13 residues. V dropped 5 bases and J dropped 7; count of bases not matched to a gene: 7. Germline V lookup: CDR1 MNHNS, CDR2 SASEGT.

The V call is TRBV12-3 or TRBV12-4, the J call TRBJ2-3; D is perhaps TRBD1 or TRBD2 (5 bases each). This CDR3 comprises 14 residues. V gave up 2 bases and J gave up 5 bases, with 11 bases separating them. Here the CDR3 DNA reads TGTGCCAGCAGTTTATTCGGGGCTGGAGATACGCAGTATTTT. It is translated as CASSLFGAGDTQYF.

This clonotype was counted only a few times. J is TRBJ1-2 and V is TRBV20-1, with 7 bases lining up with TRBD1. The germline CDR1 and CDR2 sequences are DFQATT and SNEGSKA (reference sequence). V gave up 3 bases and J gave up 7 bases; unmatched junction bases: 11. The CDR3 runs to 14 residues. This CDR3 reads CSARDMTGYTGYTF. DNA of the CDR3: TGCAGTGCTAGGGATATGACAGGGTATACTGGCTACACCTTC.

The chain joins TRBV12-3 or TRBV12-4 to TRBJ1-5; 8 nucleotides line up with TRBD1. This CDR3 has 14 residues. Unmatched junction bases numbered 6, after V lost 6 bases and J lost 5 bases. CDR3 loop: CASRSGTGYQPQHF. CDR3 nucleotides: TGTGCCAGCAGATCCGGGACAGGTTATCAGCCCCAGCATTTT.

The chain combines TRBV6-8 with TRBJ1-2; possibly TRBD1 for D (6 bases). Between the trimmed V and J ends, which lost 2 bases and 2 bases, there was a span of 15 bases. CDR3 length equals 16 residues. Germline V lookup: CDR1 MNHGY, CDR2 SAAAGT. CDR3 nucleotides: TGTGCCAGCAGTTACCCGCGGGGGGCTAAGAACTATGGCTACACCTTC. Protein product: CASSYPRGAKNYGYTF.

This clonotype was counted ten times or more. This chain connects TRBV7-2 to TRBJ2-1, with 9 nucleotides matching TRBD2. Germline V CDR1 and CDR2: SGHTA, FQGNSA. V was clipped by 5 bases and J by 10 bases; unmatched bases: 12. The CDR3 totals 15 residues. The CDR3 DNA reads as TGTGCCAGCAGCCAGATAGCGGGGGCCTGGGACGAGCAGTTCTTC. Translation: CASSQIAGAWDEQFF.

This clonotype was seen repeatedly, ten times or more. This chain uses TRBV7-9 with TRBJ1-6; D remains unclear. Germline V gene data show CDR1 as SEHNR and CDR2 as FQNEAQ (reference sequence). The CDR3 runs to 14 residues. V was trimmed by 5 bases and J by 8 bases, leaving 13 bases between them. The CDR3 sequence is CASSPRGLDSPLHF. The DNA for the CDR3 is TGTGCCAGCAGCCCCAGAGGACTAGATTCACCCCTCCACTTT.

This clonotype was seen many times. The rearrangement joins TRBV7-9 to TRBJ1-4; 7 bases align to TRBD1. Germline V gene sequence: CDR1 SEHNR, CDR2 FQNEAQ (reference sequence). The V and J ends lost 7 bases and 4 bases, in that order; junction bases with no gene match: 6. There are 14 residues in the CDR3. CDR3 amino acids: CASISRDSNEKLFF. CDR3 DNA: TGTGCCAGCATCTCCCGGGACAGTAATGAAAAACTGTTTTTT.

The rearrangement links TRBV5-4 to TRBJ2-7, with TRBD2 as a possible D gene (6 bases). Germline CDR1 is SGHNT and CDR2 is YYREEE (reference sequence). The V gene lost 4 bases and the J gene lost 7 bases, with 21 bases spanning the gap. CDR3 size: 15 residues. CDR3 loop: CASSLPPGLFVEQYF. Written as DNA, the CDR3 is TGTGCCAGCAGCCTCCCCCCGGGACTCTTTGTGGAGCAGTACTTC. The full variable domain, its missing parts supplied by reference TRBV5-4 and TRBJ2-7, is ETGVTQSPTHLIKTRGQQVTLRCSSQSGHNTVSWYQQALGQGPQFIFQYYREEENGRGNFPPRFSGLQFPNYSSELNVNALELDDSALYLCASSLPPGLFVEQYFGPGTRLTVT.

This clonotype was recorded a few times. The CDR3 loop reads CASSQTRSGTQYF. In nucleotides, the CDR3 is TGTGCCAGCAGTCAGACCCGGTCCGGGACCCAGTACTTC. The chain combines TRBV6-5 with TRBJ2-5; no firm D call. Germline CDR1 MNHEY, CDR2 SVGAGI. The CDR3 runs to 13 residues. The ends were cut back, 5 bases at V and 7 bases at J, with 14 bases in the middle.

Ten or more counts support this clonotype. This rearrangement joins TRBV27 to TRBJ2-7, with D uncertain. Germline CDR1 is MNHEY and CDR2 is SMNVEV (reference sequence). The CDR3 consists of 14 residues. Trimming removed 6 bases from V and 0 bases from J, with 12 bases in between. CDR3 sequence reads: CASREWVSSYEQYF. In DNA form, the CDR3 reads TGTGCCAGCAGGGAGTGGGTTAGCTCCTACGAGCAGTACTTC.